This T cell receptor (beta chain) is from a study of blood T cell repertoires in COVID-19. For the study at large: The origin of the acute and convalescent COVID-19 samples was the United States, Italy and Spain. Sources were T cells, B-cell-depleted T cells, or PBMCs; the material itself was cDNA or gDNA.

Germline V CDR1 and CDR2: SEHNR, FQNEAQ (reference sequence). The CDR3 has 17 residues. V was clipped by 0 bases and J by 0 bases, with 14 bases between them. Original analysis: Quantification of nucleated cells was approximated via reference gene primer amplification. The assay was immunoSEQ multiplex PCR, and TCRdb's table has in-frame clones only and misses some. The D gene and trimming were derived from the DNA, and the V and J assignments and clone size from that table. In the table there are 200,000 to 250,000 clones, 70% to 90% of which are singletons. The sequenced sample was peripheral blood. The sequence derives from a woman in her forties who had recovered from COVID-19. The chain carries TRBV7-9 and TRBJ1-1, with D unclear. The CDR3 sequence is CASSLARGTPMNTEAFF. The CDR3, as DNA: TGTGCCAGCAGCTTAGCGAGAGGCACGCCCATGAACACTGAAGCTTTCTTT.